The 21 T cell receptor beta chains below come from one sample, sequenced in a study of CD8+ T cells in alopecia areata. Treatment: oral pan-JAK inhibitor, 5-10 mg twice daily. RNA extraction was followed by reverse transcription into cDNA, which acted as the sequencing template. Here immunoSEQ multiplex PCR was the method, and the copy in TCRdb shows in-frame clones only, minus some. The table includes some 220,000 clones, about 57% detected once. Material: CD4+ T cells sorted from blood, obtained at week 4, from a patient treated with tofacitinib. The receptors were sampled from a human donor with alopecia areata.

The J gene is TRBJ2-7, the V gene TRBV5-4, with 12 positions matching TRBD1. This CDR3 is built from 15 residues. CDR1 and CDR2 from the germline V gene are SGHNT and YYREEE (reference sequence). Losses at the gene ends were 0 bases for V and 7 bases for J; bases not matched to a gene: 5. The CDR3 loop reads CASSLGGQGAGEQYF. Here the CDR3 DNA reads TGTGCCAGCAGCTTGGGGGGACAGGGGGCCGGGGAGCAGTACTTC. Together with reference TRBV5-4 and TRBJ2-7, the CDR3 gives the full variable domain: ETGVTQSPTHLIKTRGQQVTLRCSSQSGHNTVSWYQQALGQGPQFIFQYYREEENGRGNFPPRFSGLQFPNYSSELNVNALELDDSALYLCASSLGGQGAGEQYFGPGTRLTVT.

This clone was seen a single time. The chain has TRBV2 and TRBJ2-4; 8 bases match TRBD1. Per the germline V gene, CDR1 is SNHLY and CDR2 is FYNNEI. CDR3 length equals 14 residues. The ends lost 8 bases at V and 0 bases at J; junction bases unmatched: 3. CDR3 in amino acids: CASADRGAKNIQYF. The CDR3, as DNA: TGTGCCAGCGCCGACAGGGGAGCCAAAAACATTCAGTACTTC.

The chain combines TRBV4-2 with TRBJ2-1, with 10 positions matching TRBD2. Germline CDR1 reads LGHNA; CDR2 reads YNFKEQ. The CDR3 is 15 residues long. V gave up 4 bases and J gave up 6 bases; unmatched junction bases: 6. CDR3 region: CASSPTSGASNEQFF. The DNA for the CDR3 is TGTGCCAGCAGCCCTACTAGCGGGGCGTCCAATGAGCAGTTCTTC.

CDR3 sequence reads: CASSPRRVDEQYF. DNA of the CDR3: TGTGCCAGCTCACCAAGAAGGGTGGACGAGCAGTACTTC. The chain recombines TRBV18 with TRBJ2-7, with D unclear. The germline V gene has CDR1 KGHSH and CDR2 LQKENI. Trimming removed 2 bases from V and 5 bases from J, with 10 bases in between. The CDR3 covers 13 residues. Using reference TRBV18 and TRBJ2-7 for the parts outside the CDR3, the full variable domain is NAGVMQNPRHLVRRRGQEARLRCSPMKGHSHVYWYRQLPEEGLKFMVYLQKENIIDESGMPKERFSAEFPKEGPSILRIQQVVRGDSAAYFCASSPRRVDEQYFGPGTRLTVT.

The chain carries TRBV6-4 and TRBJ1-6; TRBD1 matches 7 bases. This CDR3 comprises 15 residues. With 6 bases clipped from V and 10 bases from J, the junction kept 12 bases outside the gene matches. In germline, CDR1 is MRHNA, CDR2 SNTAGT. The CDR3 region is CASSSETGSGSPLHF. The CDR3 DNA reads as TGTGCCAGCAGCTCCGAGACAGGGTCTGGATCACCCCTCCACTTT.

The gene calls are TRBV5-6 and TRBJ1-4; D may be TRBD1 (5 bases). Trimming shortened V by 4 bases and J by 0 bases, and 13 bases separated the two germline ends. This CDR3 is 16 amino acids long. Per the germline V gene, CDR1 is SGHDT and CDR2 is YYEEEE. The CDR3, as DNA: TGTGCCAGCAGCCTCGTCGGGGCGACAACTAATGAAAAACTGTTTTTT. Protein product: CASSLVGATTNEKLFF.

This chain connects TRBV10-3 to TRBJ2-3; unclear D gene. Germline V lookup: CDR1 ENHRY, CDR2 SYGVKD. The length of the CDR3 is 14 residues. Between the trimmed V and J ends, which lost 0 bases and 0 bases, there was a span of 4 bases. This CDR3 is CAISESTSTDTQYF. CDR3 nucleotide sequence: TGTGCCATCAGTGAGTCGACGAGCACAGATACGCAGTATTTT.

The CDR3 loop reads CASSFGLAANNEQFF. The CDR3 region has the DNA TGCGCCAGCAGCTTCGGACTAGCGGCCAACAATGAGCAGTTCTTC. The V and J genes are TRBV5-1 and TRBJ2-1; 10 bases line up with TRBD2. The V and J ends lost 2 bases and 5 bases, in that order; junction bases with no gene match: 4. The CDR3 is made up of 15 amino acids. CDR1 is SGHRS and CDR2 is YFSETQ in the germline V gene.

In its sample, this clone was seen a few times. This sequence joins TRBV4-3 and TRBJ2-3; 9 bases map to TRBD1. The CDR3 has 14 amino acids. The germline CDR1 and CDR2 sequences are LGHNA and YSLEER. The ends lost 1 base at V and 10 bases at J; junction bases unmatched: 6. The CDR3 here is CASSQGDRGSAQYF. CDR3 in DNA: TGCGCCAGCAGCCAAGGAGACAGGGGGTCTGCGCAGTATTTT.

This chain's CDR3 is CASSLRGSTEAFF. CDR3 coding DNA: TGCGCCAGCAGCCTCAGAGGTAGCACTGAAGCTTTCTTT. The gene calls are TRBV4-3 and TRBJ1-1; no clear D gene. There are 13 residues in the CDR3. Germline assignment: CDR1 LGHNA and CDR2 YSLEER. Trimming took off 4 bases at V and 4 bases at J, with 10 bases between the two ends.

CDR3 bases: TGCGCCAGCAGCTTGGACGGCCTCTCTGGGGCCAACGTCCTGACTTTC. This sequence encodes CASSLDGLSGANVLTF. The J gene is TRBJ2-6, the V gene TRBV5-1; D remains ambiguous. Trimming shortened V by 0 bases and J by 0 bases, and 7 bases separated the two germline ends. The CDR3 totals 16 residues. Germline V gene data show CDR1 as SGHRS and CDR2 as YFSETQ.

The V call is TRBV29-1, the J call TRBJ2-2; TRBD1 might be the D (6 bases). V was shortened by 8 bases and J by 0 bases, with 7 bases between the two germline ends. The germline V gene encodes CDR1 SQVTM and CDR2 ANQGSEA. The CDR3 covers 12 residues. CDR3 DNA: TGCAGCACAGGGCCGAACACCGGGGAGCTGTTTTTT. This sequence encodes CSTGPNTGELFF.

This clone was recorded many times. The chain employs TRBV19 and TRBJ1-1, with D hard to call. CDR1 and CDR2 from the germline V gene are LNHDA and SQIVND (reference sequence). V shed 7 bases and J shed 1 base, with 13 bases lying between them. This CDR3 has 14 residues. CDR3 bases: TGTGCCAGTACCAAGTGGCCGGAGAACACTGAAGCTTTCTTT. Its translation is CASTKWPENTEAFF.

This clone was seen a few times. The genes are TRBV4-1 and TRBJ2-1; tentative D call: TRBD2 (7 bases). Germline CDR1 is MGHRA and CDR2 is YSYEKL. CDR3 length: 16 amino acids. V shed 1 base and J shed 7 bases, with 17 bases lying between them. The CDR3 bases are TGCGCCAGCAGCCAAGCCCGGGGGGCCATCTTTAATGAGCAGTTCTTC. Its translation is CASSQARGAIFNEQFF.

This clone was detected a few times. For the CDR3, the DNA is TGCGCCAGCAGCCCAGTGGGGGGCAGGGTCTCCTACAATGAGCAGTTCTTC. It codes for CASSPVGGRVSYNEQFF. This sequence joins TRBV4-1 and TRBJ2-1; the D call may be TRBD1 or TRBD2 (6 bases each). The CDR3 extends over 17 amino acids. Germline loops: CDR1 MGHRA, CDR2 YSYEKL. Trimming shortened V by 4 bases and J by 0 bases, and 16 bases separated the two germline ends.

The gene calls are TRBV7-2 and TRBJ2-7; D unclear. Trimming pared 1 base from V and 6 bases from J, leaving 4 bases between. The CDR3 loop spans 11 amino acids. Germline values: CDR1 SGHTA, CDR2 FQGNSA. CDR3 bases: TGTGCCAGCAGCTTAGAAACCGAGCAGTACTTC. Protein: CASSLETEQYF.

The CDR3 sequence is CSVDAANVLTF. The CDR3 DNA reads as TGCAGCGTGGACGCGGCCAACGTCCTGACTTTC. The V call is TRBV29-1, the J call TRBJ2-6; no reliable D call. Between the trimmed V and J ends, which lost 6 bases and 6 bases, there was a span of 6 bases. Germline V gene data show CDR1 as SQVTM and CDR2 as ANQGSEA. The CDR3 sequence is 11 residues long.

V and J are TRBV30 and TRBJ1-2; a possible D gene is TRBD1 (6 bases). Germline CDR1 is GTSNPN and CDR2 is SVGIG (reference sequence). The V and J ends lost 4 bases and 2 bases respectively, with 20 bases between them. The CDR3 is 16 amino acids. The DNA of the CDR3 is TGTGCCTGGACCACCGGGGGGGCCCGACCCAACTATGGCTACACCTTC. This sequence encodes CAWTTGGARPNYGYTF.

The chain recombines TRBV5-1 with TRBJ2-7; TRBD2 agrees at 8 bases. Germline-derived CDR1 and CDR2 are SGHRS and YFSETQ. The CDR3 sequence is 15 residues long. J was trimmed by 2 bases and V by 2 bases; bases with no gene match: 6. CDR3 sequence reads: CASSFGGGRAYEQYF. In DNA, the CDR3 is TGCGCCAGCAGCTTTGGCGGGGGGCGCGCCTACGAGCAGTACTTC.

The chain recombines TRBV2 with TRBJ2-5; D unresolved. The V gene lost 4 bases and the J gene lost 4 bases, with 4 bases spanning the gap. This CDR3 contains 11 residues. Germline CDR1 reads SNHLY; CDR2 reads FYNNEI. CDR3 loop: CASSALETQYF. In DNA, the CDR3 is TGTGCCAGCAGTGCCCTAGAGACCCAGTACTTC.

This clone occurred once. The genes are TRBV4-1 and TRBJ1-2; D is unclear. Trimming removed 0 bases from V and 2 bases from J, with 16 bases in between. Germline V gene sequence: CDR1 MGHRA, CDR2 YSYEKL. This CDR3 spans 17 amino acids. The DNA of the CDR3 is TGCGCCAGCAGCCAAGATAGTAGCGCAGGCGGAAACTATGGCTACACCTTC. Protein product: CASSQDSSAGGNYGYTF.